The present entry profiles one TCR beta chain with its context. Ten or more counts support this clonotype. There is no known antigen for this receptor. No base quality information exists; no much larger clone differs at one position. These data come from a study of T cells in Graves' hyperthyroidism and ophthalmopathy (dated by TCRdb to 2018 to 2020). With regard to the full study: Peripheral blood samples were taken at initial diagnosis, before any treatment was given. TCR Vbeta CDR3 sequencing of around 130 peripheral blood samples (over 40 ophthalmopathy, about 74 hyperthyroidism and some 17 progressor patients) is reported in the paper. A discovery cohort of approximately 97 patients, approximately 44 with Graves' ophthalmopathy and 57 with stable Graves' hyperthyroidism, was used to find distinguishing TCR V-J signatures. The 85 to 100 discovery patients were divided at random into training and test sets in a 7:3 ratio. The study also compared thyroid tissue and blood T-cell repertoires from roughly 6 Graves' hyperthyroidism patients. After sampling, hyperthyroidism patients received methimazole starting at 30 mg daily, and ophthalmopathy patients received high-dose intravenous methylprednisolone. Prospective prediction of ophthalmopathy was tested in an independent validation cohort of 18 to 20 hyperthyroidism patients and 15 to 17 patients who later progressed to ophthalmopathy. What the study reported, not specific to this receptor: A 13 V-J signature model separated ophthalmopathy from stable hyperthyroidism, with around 90% sensitivity and 81.08% specificity in cross-validation and 80%/75% in testing. In validation, the model predicted progression to ophthalmopathy with approximately 71% sensitivity and 72% to 75% specificity, a median of approximately 6.7 months before onset. Blood samples also contained most of the expanded thyroid clonotypes (frequency above 0.001), which suggests that blood repertoires may reflect thyroid immune responses. Sample size was not statistically predetermined, and blinding of investigators to group allocation was not performed.

Hyperthyroidism patients were newly diagnosed, with disease duration under 2 months, and aged 18 to 65 years. Patients with uncontrolled infections, other autoimmune diseases, pregnancy or lactation were excluded. Diagnoses were established on the basis of clinical symptoms, serum thyroxine and TRAb, thyroid ultrasound, and orbital computed tomography. Blood from progressor patients was drawn when they were first diagnosed with hyperthyroidism, before any ophthalmopathy symptoms appeared. PBMCs were separated from over 9 ml of fresh peripheral blood using Ficoll-Paque density gradient centrifugation. Progressor patients were initially diagnosed with Graves' hyperthyroidism and developed ophthalmopathy during follow-up. Total RNA was extracted with Trizol reagent, and quality was checked on an Agilent 2100 Bioanalyzer. TCR beta CDR3 regions were amplified from RNA transcripts. The first round of RT-PCR for the TCR CDR3 was performed with the HTBI primer set and the Qiagen OneStep RT-PCR kit. The libraries were constructed in a second round of multiplex PCR and then size-selected and purified. Paired-end sequencing of the libraries was performed with 100 bp reads on an Illumina HiSeq2000. Turning to the authors' computational methods: Raw data were processed with SOAPnuke, discarding reads with adapters, uncalled bases, mean Phred below 15, or no exact constant-primer or identifier match. High-quality paired reads were merged with COPE v1.2.5, and unique nucleotide sequences were defined as clonotypes. MiTCR v1.1 was used to align clonotypes to the IMGT TRBV, TRBD and TRBJ reference segments. The analysis was restricted to V-J combinations with a frequency above 0.0001, which together covered about 99% of the repertoires. The TCS score was defined as the ratio of F50 (clonal expansion) to E x V (chaos), calculated using BLOSUM62-based TCRdist between CDR3 peptides within each V-J. Welch's t-statistics and random forest reduced some 510 V-J features to 13, which were used in a naive Bayes classifier (R e1071). The raw public data were reprocessed by TCRdb itself: fastp quality trimming at Q25, MiXCR clonotype calling, in-frame beta chains only. Rows are unified per CDR3 protein, each entry keeping the most common DNA and genes. These V and J calls are TCRdb output, not the study's own analysis. This sample is represented by some 600,000 distinct CDR3 sequences; about 15% of them were singletons. Of the sample, more than 5% is held by the ten largest clones.

The germline ends are 13 bases apart after V is trimmed by 5 bases and J by 4 bases. The CDR3 spans 14 residues, from the cysteine through the phenylalanine. The read is trimmed to its CDR3 DNA, 42 bases read in frame from base 1. CDR1 LNHDA and CDR2 SQIVND are derived from the germline V gene (reference sequence). Recombination joined TRBV19 with TRBJ2-3; possibly the D gene is TRBD1, per 6 matching bases. The source material was blood. The source of this sequence is a woman between 25 and 40 years old with Graves' hyperthyroidism that later progressed to Graves' ophthalmopathy. The CDR3 region reads CASSPPGVADTQYF. DNA sequence: TGTGCCAGTAGTCCCCCAGGGGTCGCAGATACGCAGTATTTT.